The entry that follows covers one T cell receptor beta chain sequence. In the original analysis: Amplification of reference gene primers provided the estimated nucleated cell counts. Clones were read by immunoSEQ multiplex PCR, and TCRdb kept only the in-frame ones, dropping some. The DNA gave D and trimming, while V, J and clone size come from that table. The sample includes 160,000 or so clones, 82% of them seen just once. The source of the sample is a study of blood T cell repertoires in COVID-19. Across the whole study: The United States, Italy and Spain supplied acute and convalescent COVID-19 samples. In each case, the material was cDNA or gDNA derived from T cells, B-cell-depleted T cells, or PBMCs.

Germline-derived CDR1 and CDR2 are SGHRS and YFSETQ. V lost 2 bases, J lost 7 bases, and 9 bases stayed unmatched. The CDR3 has 17 residues. Sequencing was carried out using peripheral blood. The clonotype was recovered from a woman in her 70s with acute or convalescent COVID-19. This chain connects TRBV5-1 to TRBJ2-1; 13 bases fit TRBD2. The CDR3 DNA sequence: TGCGCCAGCAGCTTCCAGGTTGGACTAGCGGGAGTGAATGAGCAGTTCTTC. Protein sequence: CASSFQVGLAGVNEQFF.